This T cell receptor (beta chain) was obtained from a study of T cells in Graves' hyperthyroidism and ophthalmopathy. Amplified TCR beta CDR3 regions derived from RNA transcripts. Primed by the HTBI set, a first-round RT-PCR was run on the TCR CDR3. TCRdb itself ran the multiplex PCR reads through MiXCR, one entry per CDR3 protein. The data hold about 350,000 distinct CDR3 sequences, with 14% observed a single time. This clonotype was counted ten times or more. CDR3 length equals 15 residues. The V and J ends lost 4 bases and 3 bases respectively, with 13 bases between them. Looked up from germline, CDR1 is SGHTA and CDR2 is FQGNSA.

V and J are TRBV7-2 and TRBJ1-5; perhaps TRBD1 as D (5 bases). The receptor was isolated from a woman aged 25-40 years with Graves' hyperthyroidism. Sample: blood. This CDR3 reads CASSSLGGANQPQHF. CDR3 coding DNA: TGTGCCAGCAGCTCCCTAGGAGGGGCCAATCAGCCCCAGCATTTT.